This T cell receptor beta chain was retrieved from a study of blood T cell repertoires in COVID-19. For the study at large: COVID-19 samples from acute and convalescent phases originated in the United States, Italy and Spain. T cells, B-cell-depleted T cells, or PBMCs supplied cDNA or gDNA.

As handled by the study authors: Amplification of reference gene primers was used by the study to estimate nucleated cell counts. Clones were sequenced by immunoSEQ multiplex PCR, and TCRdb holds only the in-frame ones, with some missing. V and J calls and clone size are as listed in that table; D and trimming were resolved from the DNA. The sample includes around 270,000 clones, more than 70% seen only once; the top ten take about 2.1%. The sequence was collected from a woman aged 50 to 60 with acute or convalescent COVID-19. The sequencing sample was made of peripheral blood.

CDR3 residues: CASSPRGTSGRFEQFF. The CDR3 region has the DNA TGTGCCAGCAGCCCCAGGGGGACTAGCGGGAGGTTTGAGCAGTTCTTC. This chain joins TRBV7-2 and TRBJ2-1; 15 nucleotides line up with TRBD2. The CDR3 length is 16 residues. Unmatched junction bases numbered 8, after V lost 5 bases and J lost 9 bases. Germline V gene data show CDR1 as SGHTA and CDR2 as FQGNSA.